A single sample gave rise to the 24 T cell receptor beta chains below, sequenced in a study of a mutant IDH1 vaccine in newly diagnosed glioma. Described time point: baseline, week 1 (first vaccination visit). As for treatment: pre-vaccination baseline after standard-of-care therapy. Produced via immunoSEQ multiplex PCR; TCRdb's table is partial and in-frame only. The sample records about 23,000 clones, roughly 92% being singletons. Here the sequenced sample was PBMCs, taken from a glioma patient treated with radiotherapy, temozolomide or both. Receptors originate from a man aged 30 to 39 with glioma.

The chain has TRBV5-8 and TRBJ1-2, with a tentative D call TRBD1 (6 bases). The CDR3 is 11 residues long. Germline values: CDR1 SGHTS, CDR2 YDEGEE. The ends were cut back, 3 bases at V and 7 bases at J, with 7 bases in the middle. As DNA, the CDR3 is TGTGCCAGCAGCTCAGGGGTTGGCTACACCTTC. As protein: CASSSGVGYTF.

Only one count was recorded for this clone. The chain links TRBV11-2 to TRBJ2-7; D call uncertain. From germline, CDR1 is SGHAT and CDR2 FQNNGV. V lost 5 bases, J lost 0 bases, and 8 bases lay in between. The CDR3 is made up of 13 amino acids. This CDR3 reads CASSPHFSYEQYF. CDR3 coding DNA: TGTGCCAGCAGCCCACATTTCTCCTACGAGCAGTACTTC.

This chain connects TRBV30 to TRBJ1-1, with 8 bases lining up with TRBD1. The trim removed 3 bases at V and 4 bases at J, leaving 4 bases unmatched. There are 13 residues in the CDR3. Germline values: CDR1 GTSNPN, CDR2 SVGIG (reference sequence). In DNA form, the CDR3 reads TGTGCCTGGAGACATGACAGGGGCACTGAAGCTTTCTTT. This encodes CAWRHDRGTEAFF.

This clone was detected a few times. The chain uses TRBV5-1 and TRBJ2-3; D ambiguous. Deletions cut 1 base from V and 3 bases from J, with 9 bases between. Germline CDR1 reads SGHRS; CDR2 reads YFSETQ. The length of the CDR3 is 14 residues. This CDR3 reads CASSLKQKTDTQYF. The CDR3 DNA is TGCGCCAGCAGCTTGAAACAGAAGACAGATACGCAGTATTTT.

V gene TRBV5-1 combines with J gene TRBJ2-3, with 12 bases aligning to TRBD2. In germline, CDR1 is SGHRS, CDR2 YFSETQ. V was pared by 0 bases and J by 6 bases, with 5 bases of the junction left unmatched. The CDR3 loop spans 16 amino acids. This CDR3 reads CASSLALAGGPDTQYF. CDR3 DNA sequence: TGCGCCAGCAGCTTGGCGCTAGCGGGAGGGCCGGATACGCAGTATTTT. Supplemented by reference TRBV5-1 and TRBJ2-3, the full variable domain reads KAGVTQTPRYLIKTRGQQVTLSCSPISGHRSVSWYQQTPGQGLQFLFEYFSETQRNKGNFPGRFSGRQFSNSRSEMNVSTLELGDSALYLCASSLALAGGPDTQYFGPGTRLTVL.

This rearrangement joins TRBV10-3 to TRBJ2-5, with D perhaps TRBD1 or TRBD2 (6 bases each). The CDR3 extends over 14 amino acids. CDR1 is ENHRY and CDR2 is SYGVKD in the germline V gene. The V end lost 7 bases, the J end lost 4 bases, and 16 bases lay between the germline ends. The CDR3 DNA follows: TGTGCCATCAATGAAGGGGGGATGAGAGAGACCCAGTACTTC. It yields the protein CAINEGGMRETQYF.

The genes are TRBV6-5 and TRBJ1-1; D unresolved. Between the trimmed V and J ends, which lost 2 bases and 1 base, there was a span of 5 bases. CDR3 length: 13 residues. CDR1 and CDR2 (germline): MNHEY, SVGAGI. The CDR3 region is CASSYGSNTEAFF. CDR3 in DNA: TGTGCCAGCAGTTACGGGTCGAACACTGAAGCTTTCTTT.

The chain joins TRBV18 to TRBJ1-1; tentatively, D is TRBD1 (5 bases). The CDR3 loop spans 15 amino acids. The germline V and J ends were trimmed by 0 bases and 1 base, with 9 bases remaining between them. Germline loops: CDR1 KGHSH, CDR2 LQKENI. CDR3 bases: TGTGCCAGCTCACCACCGGGGGGGAAGAACACTGAAGCTTTCTTT. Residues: CASSPPGGKNTEAFF.

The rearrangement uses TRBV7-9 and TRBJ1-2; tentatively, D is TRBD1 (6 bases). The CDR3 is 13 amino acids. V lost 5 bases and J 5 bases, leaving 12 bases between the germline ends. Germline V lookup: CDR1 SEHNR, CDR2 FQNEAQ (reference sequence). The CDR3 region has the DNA TGTGCCAGCAGCCTCTACAGGGAGTATGGCTACACCTTC. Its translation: CASSLYREYGYTF.

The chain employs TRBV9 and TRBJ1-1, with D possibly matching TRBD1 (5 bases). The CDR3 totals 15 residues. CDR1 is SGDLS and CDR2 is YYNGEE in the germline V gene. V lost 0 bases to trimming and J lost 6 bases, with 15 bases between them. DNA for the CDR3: TGTGCCAGCAGCGTAGCGTCCATACCAGGGTCTGAAGCTTTCTTT. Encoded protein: CASSVASIPGSEAFF.

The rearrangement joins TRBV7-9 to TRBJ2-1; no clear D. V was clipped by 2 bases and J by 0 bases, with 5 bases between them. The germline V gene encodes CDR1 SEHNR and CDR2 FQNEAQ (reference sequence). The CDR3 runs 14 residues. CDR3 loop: CASSLLSSYNEQFF. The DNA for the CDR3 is TGTGCCAGCAGCTTACTCAGCTCCTACAATGAGCAGTTCTTC.

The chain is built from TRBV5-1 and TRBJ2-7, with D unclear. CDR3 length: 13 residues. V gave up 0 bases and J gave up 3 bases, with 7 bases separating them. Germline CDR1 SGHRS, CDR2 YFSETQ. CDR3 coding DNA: TGCGCCAGCAGCTTGGCCCTCCACTACGAGCAGTACTTC. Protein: CASSLALHYEQYF.

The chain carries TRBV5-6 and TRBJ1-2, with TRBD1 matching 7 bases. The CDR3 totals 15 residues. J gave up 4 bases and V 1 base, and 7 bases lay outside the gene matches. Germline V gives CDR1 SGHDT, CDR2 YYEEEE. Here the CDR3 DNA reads TGTGCCAGCAGCTTGACAGGGGCTATGAGCTATGGCTACACCTTC. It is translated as CASSLTGAMSYGYTF.

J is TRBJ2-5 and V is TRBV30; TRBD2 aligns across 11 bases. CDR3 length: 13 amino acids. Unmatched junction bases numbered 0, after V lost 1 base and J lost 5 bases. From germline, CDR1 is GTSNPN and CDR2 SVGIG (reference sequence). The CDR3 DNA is TGTGCCTGGAGTGGGACTAGCGGGGAGACCCAGTACTTC. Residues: CAWSGTSGETQYF.

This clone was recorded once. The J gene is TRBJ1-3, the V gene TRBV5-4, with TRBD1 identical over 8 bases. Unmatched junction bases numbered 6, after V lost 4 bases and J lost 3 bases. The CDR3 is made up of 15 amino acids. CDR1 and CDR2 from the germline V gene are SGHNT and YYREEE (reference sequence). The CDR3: CASSLDRVVGNTIYF. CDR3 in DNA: TGTGCCAGCAGCCTGGACAGGGTGGTTGGAAACACCATATATTTT.

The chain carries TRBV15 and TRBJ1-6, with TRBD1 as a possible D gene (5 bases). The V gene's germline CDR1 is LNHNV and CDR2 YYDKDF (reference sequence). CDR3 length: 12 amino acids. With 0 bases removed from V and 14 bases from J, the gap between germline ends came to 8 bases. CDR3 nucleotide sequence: TGTGCCACCAGCAGAGACAGGGTCGCCCTCCACTTT. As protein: CATSRDRVALHF.

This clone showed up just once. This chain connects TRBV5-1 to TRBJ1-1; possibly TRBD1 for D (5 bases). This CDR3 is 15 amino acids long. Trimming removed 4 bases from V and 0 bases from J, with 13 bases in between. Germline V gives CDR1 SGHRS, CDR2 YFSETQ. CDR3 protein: CASSTGHGVNTEAFF. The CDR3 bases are TGCGCCAGCAGCACCGGACACGGAGTGAACACTGAAGCTTTCTTT.

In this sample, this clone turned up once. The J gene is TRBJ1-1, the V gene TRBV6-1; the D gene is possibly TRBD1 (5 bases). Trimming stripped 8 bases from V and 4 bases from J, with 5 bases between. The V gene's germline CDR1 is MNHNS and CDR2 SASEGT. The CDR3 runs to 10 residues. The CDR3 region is CASQGTEAFF. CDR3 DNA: TGTGCCAGCCAGGGCACTGAAGCTTTCTTT.

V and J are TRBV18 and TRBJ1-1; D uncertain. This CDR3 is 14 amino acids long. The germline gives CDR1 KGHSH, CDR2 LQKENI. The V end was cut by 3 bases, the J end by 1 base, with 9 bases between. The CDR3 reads CASSPLAGNTEAFF. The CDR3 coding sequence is TGTGCCAGCTCACCTCTGGCTGGGAACACTGAAGCTTTCTTT.

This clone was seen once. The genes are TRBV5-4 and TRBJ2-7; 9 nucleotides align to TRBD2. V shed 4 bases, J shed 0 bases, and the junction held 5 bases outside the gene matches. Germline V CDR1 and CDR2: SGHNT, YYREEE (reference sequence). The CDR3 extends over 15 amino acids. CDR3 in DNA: TGTGCCAGCAGCCGACTAGCGGCCTCCTCCTACGAGCAGTACTTC. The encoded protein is CASSRLAASSYEQYF.

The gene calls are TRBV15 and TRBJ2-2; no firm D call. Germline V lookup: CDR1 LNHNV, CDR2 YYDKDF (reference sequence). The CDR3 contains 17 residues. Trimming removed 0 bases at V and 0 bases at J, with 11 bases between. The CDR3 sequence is CATSRDMGSANTGELFF. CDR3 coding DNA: TGTGCCACCAGCAGAGATATGGGGTCGGCGAACACCGGGGAGCTGTTTTTT.

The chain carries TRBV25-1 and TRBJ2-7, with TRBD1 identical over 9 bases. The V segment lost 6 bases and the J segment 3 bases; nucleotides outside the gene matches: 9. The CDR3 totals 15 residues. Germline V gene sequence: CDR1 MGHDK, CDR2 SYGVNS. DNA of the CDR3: TGTGCCAGCAGCGGGGGACAGGGCTTTTTCTACGAGCAGTACTTC. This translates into CASSGGQGFFYEQYF.

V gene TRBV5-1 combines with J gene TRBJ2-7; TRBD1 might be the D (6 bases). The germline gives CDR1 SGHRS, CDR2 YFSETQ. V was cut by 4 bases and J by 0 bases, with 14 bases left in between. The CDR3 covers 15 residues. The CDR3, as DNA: TGCGCCAGCAGCGTGACAGGAGATAGCTCCTACGAGCAGTACTTC. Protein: CASSVTGDSSYEQYF.

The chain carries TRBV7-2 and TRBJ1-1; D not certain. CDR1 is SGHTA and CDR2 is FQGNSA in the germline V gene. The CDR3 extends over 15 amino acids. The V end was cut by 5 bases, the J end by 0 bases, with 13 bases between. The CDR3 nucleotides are TGTGCCAGCAGCCCCCGGGGAGGCGTGAACACTGAAGCTTTCTTT. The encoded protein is CASSPRGGVNTEAFF. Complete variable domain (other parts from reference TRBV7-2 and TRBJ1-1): GAGVSQSPSNKVTEKGKDVELRCDPISGHTALYWYRQSLGQGLEFLIYFQGNSAPDKSGLPSDRFSAERTGGSVSTLTIQRTQQEDSAVYLCASSPRGGVNTEAFFGQGTRLTVV.